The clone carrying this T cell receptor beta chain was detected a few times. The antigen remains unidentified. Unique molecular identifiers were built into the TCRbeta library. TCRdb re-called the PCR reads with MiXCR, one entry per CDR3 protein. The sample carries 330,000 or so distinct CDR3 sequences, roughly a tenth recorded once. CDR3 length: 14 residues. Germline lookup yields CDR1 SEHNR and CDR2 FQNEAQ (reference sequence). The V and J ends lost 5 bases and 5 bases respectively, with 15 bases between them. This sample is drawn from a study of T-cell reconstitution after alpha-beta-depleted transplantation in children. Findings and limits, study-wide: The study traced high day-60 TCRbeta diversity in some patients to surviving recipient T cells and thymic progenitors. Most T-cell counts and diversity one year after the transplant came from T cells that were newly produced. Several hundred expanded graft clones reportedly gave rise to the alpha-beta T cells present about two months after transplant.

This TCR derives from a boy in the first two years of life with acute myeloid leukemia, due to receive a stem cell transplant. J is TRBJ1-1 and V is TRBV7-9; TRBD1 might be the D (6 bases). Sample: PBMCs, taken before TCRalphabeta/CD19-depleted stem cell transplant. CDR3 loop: CASSTGTLFTEAFF. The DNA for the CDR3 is TGTGCCAGCAGCACCGGGACACTTTTTACTGAAGCTTTCTTT. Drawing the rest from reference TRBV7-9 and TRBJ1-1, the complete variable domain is DTGVSQNPRHKITKRGQNVTFRCDPISEHNRLYWYRQTLGQGPEFLTYFQNEAQLEKSRLLSDRFSAERPKGSFSTLEIQRTEQGDSAMYLCASSTGTLFTEAFFGQGTRLTVV.